The 30 T cell receptor beta chains reported below all come from one sample, sequenced in a study of spatial heterogeneity in lung cancer. TCRdb independently ran MiXCR on the 5' RACE reads; one entry per CDR3 protein. This sample yields about 14,000 distinct CDR3 sequences, of which approximately 10% are seen a single time; 30% to 35% belongs to the top ten. The time point here: sample taken at primary tumor resection. In each case, whole RNA from tumor, nontumor lung or frozen PBMC was sequenced unsorted. Sequenced material: PBMCs, taken at surgery. Receptors originate from a female donor with early-stage non-small cell lung cancer.

At least ten counts were recorded for this clonotype. This chain links TRBV29-1 with TRBJ2-1; D might be TRBD2 (7 bases). Looked up from germline, CDR1 is SQVTM and CDR2 is ANQGSEA. The CDR3 has 12 amino acids. DNA for the CDR3: TGCTACGCGGGGGCCCCCAACAATGAGCAGTTCTTC. Translated: CYAGAPNNEQFF.

The chain has TRBV28 and TRBJ1-1; tentatively, D is TRBD1 (6 bases). The CDR3 is 15 residues long. Germline CDR1 MDHEN, CDR2 SYDVKM. V was cut by 6 bases and J by 7 bases, with 21 bases left in between. The CDR3 here is CASSSTWTAQSEAFF. Written as DNA, the CDR3 is TGTGCCAGCAGCAGCACATGGACAGCTCAAAGTGAAGCTTTCTTT. The complete variable domain, with remaining parts taken from reference TRBV28 and TRBJ1-1, reads DVKVTQSSRYLVKRTGEKVFLECVQDMDHENMFWYRQDPGLGLRLIYFSYDVKMKEKGDIPEGYSVSREKKERFSLILESASTNQTSMYLCASSSTWTAQSEAFFGQGTRLTVV.

This clonotype was seen repeatedly, ten times or more. The chain employs TRBV19 and TRBJ2-1; D is possibly TRBD1 or TRBD2 (6 bases each). CDR3 length: 12 amino acids. The germline V gene has CDR1 LNHDA and CDR2 SQIVND (reference sequence). Trimming stripped 7 bases from V and 10 bases from J, with 14 bases between. The CDR3 sequence is CASTEGGREQFF. CDR3 DNA: TGTGCCAGTACCGAGGGGGGAAGGGAGCAGTTCTTC.

With respect to this clonotype: Compared with germline, one end of the junction differs, possibly owing to a read error. The V and J genes are TRBV12-3 or TRBV12-4 and TRBJ1-1; D unclear. There are 14 residues in the CDR3. Here the CDR3 reads CPSSFGRRNTEAFF. In DNA, the CDR3 is TGTCCCAGCAGTTTCGGCAGACGAAACACTGAAGCTTTCTTT.

The chain couples TRBV14 to TRBJ2-1; D may be TRBD1 (8 bases). Trimming took 4 bases from V and 7 from J, leaving 14 bases between them. The CDR3 is 14 residues long. Germline CDR1 and CDR2: SGHDN and FVKESK. The CDR3 sequence: CASSLDRGGNEQFF. The CDR3, as DNA: TGTGCCAGCAGCCTAGACAGGGGAGGGAATGAGCAGTTCTTC.

This clonotype was seen repeatedly, ten times or more. The rearrangement uses TRBV20-1 and TRBJ2-7; 8 positions agree with TRBD1. The germline V gene has CDR1 DFQATT and CDR2 SNEGSKA (reference sequence). Losses at the gene ends were 6 bases for V and 4 bases for J; bases not matched to a gene: 11. The CDR3 spans 14 residues. The DNA of the CDR3 is TGCAGTGCGATCAGGACAGGGACGGGGTACGAGCAGTACTTC. It translates to CSAIRTGTGYEQYF.

This clonotype was seen repeatedly, ten times or more. The chain recombines TRBV27 with TRBJ1-6; D gene unclear. V lost 5 bases, J lost 9 bases, and 8 bases lay in between. CDR3 length: 12 residues. CDR1 is MNHEY and CDR2 is SMNVEV in the germline V gene (reference sequence). The CDR3 loop is CASSLRGSPLHF. CDR3 DNA sequence: TGTGCCAGCAGTCTCCGGGGTTCACCCCTCCACTTT.

This clonotype was recorded many times. V is TRBV7-2 and J is TRBJ1-5; D not certain. Trimming removed 6 bases at V and 0 bases at J, with 6 bases between. The CDR3 extends over 13 amino acids. Germline-derived CDR1 and CDR2 are SGHTA and FQGNSA. The CDR3: CASSFDSNQPQHF. The CDR3 DNA is TGTGCCAGCAGTTTTGATAGCAATCAGCCCCAGCATTTT.

Many counts were recorded for this clonotype. This chain uses TRBV20-1 with TRBJ2-5, with D tentatively TRBD2 (5 bases). CDR1 DFQATT and CDR2 SNEGSKA come from the germline V gene (reference sequence). V shed 6 bases and J shed 4 bases, with 18 bases lying between them. The CDR3 is 14 amino acids. The CDR3 region has the DNA TGCAGTGCCGAACTAGGTTCTATATTAGAGACCCAGTACTTC. This sequence encodes CSAELGSILETQYF.

This clonotype was counted at least ten times. The V gene is TRBV19, the J gene TRBJ2-3; the D gene could be TRBD1 or TRBD2 (5 bases each). Germline CDR1 LNHDA, CDR2 SQIVND (reference sequence). Trimming took off 0 bases at V and 2 bases at J, with 9 bases between the two ends. CDR3 length: 15 residues. The CDR3 region is CASSIDPGPTDTQYF. CDR3 coding DNA: TGTGCCAGTAGTATAGACCCGGGACCCACAGATACGCAGTATTTT.

This clonotype occurred a few times. The chain employs TRBV6-2 or TRBV6-3 and TRBJ2-7; TRBD2 might be the D (6 bases). There are 19 residues in the CDR3. The V end lost 0 bases, the J end lost 0 bases, and 21 bases lay between the germline ends. The germline V gene encodes CDR1 MNHEY and CDR2 SVGEGT. The CDR3 DNA reads TGTGCCAGCAGTTACTCGTATAGAACTAGCAGATCCTACTCCTACGAGCAGTACTTC. This sequence encodes CASSYSYRTSRSYSYEQYF.

This clonotype has at least ten counts. This rearrangement joins TRBV3-1 to TRBJ2-1; tentatively, D is TRBD2 (6 bases). CDR1 is LGHDT, CDR2 YNNKEL, per germline (reference sequence). This CDR3 contains 16 residues. The V and J ends lost 4 bases and 0 bases respectively, with 13 bases between them. CDR3: CASSPTGRGSYNEQFF. The CDR3 DNA sequence: TGTGCCAGCAGCCCCACGGGGCGGGGCTCCTACAATGAGCAGTTCTTC.

This clonotype was counted at least ten times. For the CDR3, the DNA is TGTGCCAGCAGCCAATGGCAGCGGAACCACAATGAGCAGTTCTTC. Protein sequence: CASSQWQRNHNEQFF. J is TRBJ2-1 and V is TRBV3-1; D is possibly TRBD2 (5 bases). Germline-derived CDR1 and CDR2 are LGHDT and YNNKEL (reference sequence). The CDR3 contains 15 residues. V lost 2 bases and J lost 5, with 13 bases in between.

The chain joins TRBV29-1 to TRBJ2-7; D remains ambiguous. This CDR3 is built from 10 residues. The V end was cut by 4 bases, the J end by 4 bases, with 5 bases between. Germline lookup yields CDR1 SQVTM and CDR2 ANQGSEA. This CDR3 reads CSVADYEQYF. CDR3 DNA sequence: TGCAGCGTTGCTGATTACGAGCAGTACTTC.

Many counts were recorded for this clonotype. This chain joins TRBV28 and TRBJ2-2, with D possibly TRBD2 on 7 matching bases. This CDR3 contains 17 residues. V was cut by 6 bases and J by 3 bases, with 20 bases left in between. Germline CDR1 is MDHEN and CDR2 is SYDVKM. CDR3 sequence (DNA): TGTGCCAGCAGCTTGTCTAGCGGTGGGGGCGACACCGGGGAGCTGTTTTTT. It encodes CASSLSSGGGDTGELFF.

This clonotype has at least ten counts. J is TRBJ2-7 and V is TRBV4-1, with D possibly TRBD2 on 5 matching bases. The CDR3 is 15 amino acids. Trimming removed 5 bases at V and 2 bases at J, with 16 bases between. The germline V gene encodes CDR1 MGHRA and CDR2 YSYEKL. For the CDR3, the DNA is TGCGCCAGCAGCTTTAGCGTGGAAGGACCCTACGAGCAGTACTTC. This gives the protein CASSFSVEGPYEQYF.

In this sample, this clonotype turned up many times. The CDR3 loop is CASSAPDTYNSPLHF. CDR3 coding DNA: TGTGCCAGCAGCGCCCCGGACACCTATAATTCACCCCTCCACTTT. The rearrangement uses TRBV9 and TRBJ1-6, with a possible D match to TRBD1 (5 bases). Looked up from germline, CDR1 is SGDLS and CDR2 is YYNGEE. V gave up 3 bases and J gave up 2 bases, with 9 bases separating them. The CDR3 has 15 amino acids.

This clonotype was counted at least ten times. The chain recombines TRBV29-1 with TRBJ1-5, with TRBD1 as a possible D gene (6 bases). Per germline, CDR1 SQVTM and CDR2 ANQGSEA. Trimming stripped 5 bases from V and 3 bases from J, with 11 bases between. The CDR3 is made up of 13 amino acids. CDR3 sequence: CSVRQGYNQPQHF. CDR3 bases: TGCAGCGTTCGTCAGGGGTACAATCAGCCCCAGCATTTT.

This clonotype occurred many times. The V gene is TRBV3-1, the J gene TRBJ2-1, with D hard to call. V was trimmed by 1 base and J by 6 bases, leaving 10 bases between them. The CDR3 loop spans 14 amino acids. The germline CDR1 and CDR2 sequences are LGHDT and YNNKEL (reference sequence). The chain's CDR3 is CASSQGTPSNEQFF. The CDR3 region has the DNA TGTGCCAGCAGCCAAGGCACCCCATCCAATGAGCAGTTCTTC.

This chain connects TRBV10-3 to TRBJ1-1; D perhaps matches TRBD1 (6 bases). Germline assignment: CDR1 ENHRY and CDR2 SYGVKD. This CDR3 spans 13 amino acids. Trimming pared 6 bases from V and 0 bases from J, leaving 8 bases between. This chain's CDR3 is CAISQGLNTEAFF. CDR3 DNA: TGTGCCATCAGCCAGGGGTTGAACACTGAAGCTTTCTTT.

This clonotype was detected many times. The chain employs TRBV7-8 and TRBJ1-1, with TRBD1 as a possible D gene (5 bases). Trimming left V 5 bases short and J 4 bases short, with 20 bases between. Germline assignment: CDR1 SGHVS and CDR2 FQNEAQ. The CDR3 runs 16 residues. CDR3 bases: TGTGCCAGCAGCGTCCGGGTCCCGCTCGGGGGCACTGAAGCTTTCTTT. The encoded protein is CASSVRVPLGGTEAFF.

The sample holds many counts of this clonotype. The V gene is TRBV5-6, the J gene TRBJ1-2; the match to TRBD1 covers 7 bases. With V trimmed by 3 bases and J by 4 bases, 6 bases remained unmatched. CDR3 length equals 14 residues. Germline CDR1 is SGHDT and CDR2 is YYEEEE. CDR3 residues: CASSWDEGAYGYTF. CDR3 bases: TGTGCCAGCAGCTGGGATGAGGGGGCCTATGGCTACACCTTC.

This clonotype came up many times. The chain's CDR3 is CSAAARASLFF. In DNA form, the CDR3 reads TGCAGTGCGGCCGCACGGGCCTCGCTGTTTTTT. The rearrangement joins TRBV20-1 to TRBJ2-2; D unresolved. The CDR3 has 11 residues. V dropped 6 bases and J dropped 13 bases, with 15 bases sitting between them. Germline values: CDR1 DFQATT, CDR2 SNEGSKA (reference sequence).

The genes are TRBV7-8 and TRBJ2-3; D unclear. The V end was cut by 3 bases, the J end by 0 bases, with 7 bases between. The CDR3 length is 14 residues. Germline CDR1 is SGHVS and CDR2 is FQNEAQ. CDR3 sequence: CASSFGLSTDTQYF. The CDR3 DNA reads TGTGCCAGCAGCTTTGGGTTGAGCACAGATACGCAGTATTTT.

The sample holds many counts of this clonotype. V is TRBV19 and J is TRBJ1-1; D ambiguous. This CDR3 has 14 residues. With 6 bases removed from V and 4 bases from J, the gap between germline ends came to 15 bases. Germline CDR1 LNHDA, CDR2 SQIVND (reference sequence). CDR3 in amino acids: CASSVNMRTTEAFF. The CDR3 nucleotides are TGTGCCAGTAGCGTGAATATGCGGACCACTGAAGCTTTCTTT.

This clonotype showed up many times. The chain is built from TRBV18 and TRBJ2-4, with D possibly being TRBD1 (5 bases). V lost 0 bases, J lost 2 bases, and 11 bases lay in between. This CDR3 has 16 amino acids. The germline gives CDR1 KGHSH, CDR2 LQKENI. The CDR3: CASSPPVGASKNIQYF. In DNA form, the CDR3 reads TGTGCCAGCTCACCACCGGTAGGGGCATCCAAAAACATTCAGTACTTC.

This clonotype was observed many times. The J gene is TRBJ1-1, the V gene TRBV5-1; TRBD1 matches at 9 bases. Germline CDR1 SGHRS, CDR2 YFSETQ. This CDR3 region has 14 residues. J gave up 5 bases and V 4 bases, and 6 bases lay outside the gene matches. The CDR3 bases are TGCGCCAGCAGCCACGGGACAGGGCGGACTGAAGCTTTCTTT. It codes for CASSHGTGRTEAFF. Full variable domain (missing parts from reference TRBV5-1 and TRBJ1-1): KAGVTQTPRYLIKTRGQQVTLSCSPISGHRSVSWYQQTPGQGLQFLFEYFSETQRNKGNFPGRFSGRQFSNSRSEMNVSTLELGDSALYLCASSHGTGRTEAFFGQGTRLTVV.

This clonotype showed up many times. This chain connects TRBV12-3 or TRBV12-4 to TRBJ2-5; 7 bases match TRBD2. The CDR3 covers 13 residues. V shed 2 bases, J shed 4 bases, and the junction held 1 base outside the gene matches. CDR3 bases: TGTGCCAGCAGTTTAAGCGGGGTAGAGACCCAGTACTTC. This translates into CASSLSGVETQYF.

Notes on this clonotype: It may be a read error: a sequence one base away is much more abundant. V is TRBV19 and J is TRBJ2-7; D is tentatively TRBD1 or TRBD2 (5 bases each). The CDR3 runs to 15 residues. Per germline, CDR1 LNHDA and CDR2 SQIVND (reference sequence). V dropped 3 bases and J dropped 6 bases, with 18 bases sitting between them. The CDR3 here is CASSIEGIGESEQYF. CDR3 nucleotide sequence: TGTGCCAGTAGTATCGAAGGCATAGGGGAGAGCGAGCAGTACTTC.

This clonotype was observed a handful of times. V is TRBV5-4 and J is TRBJ2-7; perhaps TRBD1 as D (5 bases). This CDR3 has 14 residues. The V gene lost 4 bases and the J gene lost 6 bases, with 17 bases spanning the gap. CDR1 and CDR2 from the germline V gene are SGHNT and YYREEE (reference sequence). The CDR3 DNA is TGTGCCAGCAGCCCCCAGGGTCCGTTTACCGAGCAGTACTTC. Protein product: CASSPQGPFTEQYF.